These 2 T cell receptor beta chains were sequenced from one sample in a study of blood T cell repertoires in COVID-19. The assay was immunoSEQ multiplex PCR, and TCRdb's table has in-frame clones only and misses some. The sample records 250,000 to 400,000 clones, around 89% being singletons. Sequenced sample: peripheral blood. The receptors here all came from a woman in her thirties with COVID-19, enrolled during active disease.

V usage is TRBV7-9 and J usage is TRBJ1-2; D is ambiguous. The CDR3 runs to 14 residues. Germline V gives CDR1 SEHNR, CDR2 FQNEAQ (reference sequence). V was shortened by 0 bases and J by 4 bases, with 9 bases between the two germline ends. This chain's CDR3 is CASSLALAVYGYTF. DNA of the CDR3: TGTGCCAGCAGCTTAGCGCTGGCAGTCTATGGCTACACCTTC.

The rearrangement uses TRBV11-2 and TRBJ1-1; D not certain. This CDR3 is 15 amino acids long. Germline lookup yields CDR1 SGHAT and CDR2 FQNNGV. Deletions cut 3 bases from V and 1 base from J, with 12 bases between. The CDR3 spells CASSLHPGSNTEAFF. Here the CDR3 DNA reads TGTGCCAGCAGCTTGCACCCGGGATCGAACACTGAAGCTTTCTTT.